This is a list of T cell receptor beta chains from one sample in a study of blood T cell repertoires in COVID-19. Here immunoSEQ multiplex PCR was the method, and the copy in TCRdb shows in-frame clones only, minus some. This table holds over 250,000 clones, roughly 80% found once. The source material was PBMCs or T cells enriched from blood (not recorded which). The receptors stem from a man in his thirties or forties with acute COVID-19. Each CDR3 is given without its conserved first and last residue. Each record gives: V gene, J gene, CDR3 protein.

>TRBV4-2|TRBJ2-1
ASSPGELAGGNEQF
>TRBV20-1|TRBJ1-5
SASSGGQGASYNQPQH
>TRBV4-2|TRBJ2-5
ASSHARGGSQETQY
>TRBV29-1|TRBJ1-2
SVEAGGLYGYT
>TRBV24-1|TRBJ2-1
ATSGAHNYNEQF
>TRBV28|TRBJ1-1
ASSLADRALAF
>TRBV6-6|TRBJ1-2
ASSYGDIQNYGYT
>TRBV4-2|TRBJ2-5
ASSVTSGQETQY
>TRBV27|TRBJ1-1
ASSLRGGNTEAF
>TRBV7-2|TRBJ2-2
ASSPGQHAGELF
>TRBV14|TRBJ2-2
ASSRMGAESGELF
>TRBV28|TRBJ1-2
ASSRQTLLLYGYT
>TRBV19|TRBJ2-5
ASRDISSGETQY